These 3 T cell receptor beta chains share one sample of origin, sequenced in a study of brain metastases from non-small cell lung cancer. Assay used: immunoSEQ multiplex PCR; TCRdb lists only in-frame clones, some missing. Of roughly 1,600 clones listed, around 84% are singletons. Sequencing input: primary lung tumor tissue. The receptors come from a donor aged 40 or older with non-small cell lung cancer.

The chain carries TRBV7-9 and TRBJ1-4; 7 bases line up with TRBD1. Germline CDR1 reads SEHNR; CDR2 reads FQNEAQ (reference sequence). V gave up 5 bases and J gave up 1 base; unmatched junction bases: 4. The CDR3 spans 15 residues. The CDR3 bases are TGTGCCAGCAGCCACCGACAGGGAACTAATGAAAAACTGTTTTTT. Translated: CASSHRQGTNEKLFF.

The V and J genes are TRBV14 and TRBJ1-1, with 7 bases aligning to TRBD1. The germline V gene encodes CDR1 SGHDN and CDR2 FVKESK. This CDR3 has 14 residues. V trimming: 1 base; J trimming: 9 bases; junction bases outside the gene matches: 8. The CDR3 protein is CASSQAPAGGKAFF. The CDR3 bases are TGTGCCAGCAGCCAAGCCCCGGCAGGGGGTAAAGCTTTCTTT.

This chain links TRBV5-1 with TRBJ2-5; 10 nucleotides line up with TRBD2. The junction had 3 bases not matched to a gene; V was cut back by 0 bases and J by 4 bases. The CDR3 runs 15 residues. Germline CDR1 SGHRS, CDR2 YFSETQ. The CDR3 here is CASSLAASGGETQYF. CDR3 nucleotides: TGCGCCAGCAGCTTGGCGGCTAGCGGGGGAGAGACCCAGTACTTC.